The 20 T cell receptor beta chains in this list originate from one sample, sequenced in a study of blood T cell repertoires in COVID-19. The repertoire was sequenced with immunoSEQ multiplex PCR; TCRdb's copy has only in-frame clones and lacks some. The data hold 40,000 to 45,000 clones, with 65% to 85% observed a single time. The sample taken for sequencing was peripheral blood. These receptor sequences come from a woman older than 75 with acute or convalescent COVID-19.

This chain joins TRBV3-1 (or the pseudogene TRBV3-2) and TRBJ2-7; 9 nucleotides align to TRBD1. CDR3 length equals 14 residues. In germline, CDR1 is LGHDT, CDR2 YNNKEL (reference sequence). V trimming: 8 bases; J trimming: 4 bases; junction bases outside the gene matches: 9. In nucleotides, the CDR3 is TGTGCCAGCTCTCCCACAGGGGGCGCGTACGAGCAGTACTTC. Amino acids: CASSPTGGAYEQYF.

The chain combines TRBV9 with TRBJ2-1; 10 bases line up with TRBD2. The CDR3 is made up of 18 amino acids. Germline trimming cut 4 bases from V and 3 bases from J; bases unmatched to any gene: 13. CDR1 is SGDLS, CDR2 YYNGEE, per germline. The DNA of the CDR3 is TGTGCCAGCAGCAGTGGGATTATAGCGGGAGGTCACTACAATGAGCAGTTCTTC. This gives the protein CASSSGIIAGGHYNEQFF.

The gene calls are TRBV27 and TRBJ2-7, with TRBD2 matching 13 bases. CDR3 length: 17 amino acids. Trimming removed 5 bases from V and 2 bases from J; junction bases left unmatched: 9. Per the germline V gene, CDR1 is MNHEY and CDR2 is SMNVEV (reference sequence). CDR3 region: CASSLRLAGGQTYEQYF. CDR3 coding DNA: TGTGCCAGCAGTCTACGACTAGCGGGAGGACAAACCTACGAGCAGTACTTC.

This chain joins TRBV3-1 (or the pseudogene TRBV3-2) and TRBJ2-1; TRBD2 agrees at 7 bases. Germline V gives CDR1 LGHDT, CDR2 YNNKEL (reference sequence). The CDR3 length is 17 residues. The V segment lost 2 bases and the J segment 1 base; nucleotides outside the gene matches: 8. The CDR3 DNA follows: TGTGCCAGCAGCCAAATGGGGGAGGGCAGGTCCTACAATGAGCAGTTCTTC. Its translation is CASSQMGEGRSYNEQFF.

J is TRBJ1-4 and V is TRBV6-5, with 9 nucleotides matching TRBD1. V lost 6 bases, J lost 5 bases, and 4 bases stayed unmatched. In germline, CDR1 is MNHEY, CDR2 SVGAGI. This CDR3 is built from 14 residues. CDR3 in DNA: TGTGCCAGCAGAGCCGGGACAGGGAATGAAAAACTGTTTTTT. This translates into CASRAGTGNEKLFF.

In its sample, this clone was seen a few times. The chain couples TRBV2 to TRBJ1-6; TRBD1 matches at 9 bases. Looked up from germline, CDR1 is SNHLY and CDR2 is FYNNEI. V shed 8 bases, J shed 7 bases, and the junction held 9 bases outside the gene matches. The CDR3 loop spans 15 amino acids. CDR3 in DNA: TGTGCCAGCGGACCATTAGGACAGGGGAATTCACCCCTCCACTTT. As protein: CASGPLGQGNSPLHF.

The chain is built from TRBV15 and TRBJ2-5; no clear D. Trimming took 0 bases from V and 4 from J, leaving 6 bases between them. There are 13 residues in the CDR3. Germline V gene lookup returns CDR1 LNHNV and CDR2 YYDKDF (reference sequence). The CDR3 bases are TGTGCCACCAGCAGAGACCCGGGAGAGACCCAGTACTTC. It encodes CATSRDPGETQYF.

The gene calls are TRBV7-2 and TRBJ1-1, with 7 bases lining up with TRBD1. The germline CDR1 and CDR2 sequences are SGHTA and FQGNSA. Trimming at V came to 5 bases and at J to 1 base, leaving 4 bases not matched to a gene. The CDR3 length is 14 residues. The CDR3 coding sequence is TGTGCCAGCAGCCTGGGACAGACGAACACTGAAGCTTTCTTT. Protein: CASSLGQTNTEAFF.

The chain employs TRBV19 and TRBJ2-5; 10 positions match TRBD2. The CDR3 runs 13 residues. Trimming cost V 8 bases and J 5 bases; bases outside gene matches: 5. Germline V CDR1 and CDR2: LNHDA, SQIVND (reference sequence). The CDR3 here is CASLAGAGETQYF. Here the CDR3 DNA reads TGTGCCAGTCTAGCGGGAGCTGGGGAGACCCAGTACTTC. Full variable domain (missing parts from reference TRBV19 and TRBJ2-5): DGGITQSPKYLFRKEGQNVTLSCEQNLNHDAMYWYRQDPGQGLRLIYYSQIVNDFQKGDIAEGYSVSREKKESFPLTVTSAQKNPTAFYLCASLAGAGETQYFGPGTRLLVL.

This clone was seen just once. J is TRBJ2-7 and V is TRBV3-1 (or the pseudogene TRBV3-2); possible D gene TRBD1, 6 bases. V gave up 1 base and J gave up 2 bases, with 9 bases separating them. Germline V gene data show CDR1 as LGHDT and CDR2 as YNNKEL (reference sequence). CDR3 size: 14 residues. CDR3 amino acids: CASSQGTGTYEQYF. In nucleotides, the CDR3 is TGTGCCAGCAGCCAAGGTACAGGGACCTACGAGCAGTACTTC.

This clone was seen a few times. The chain couples TRBV5-1 to TRBJ2-2; possible D gene TRBD1, 5 bases. Germline V gives CDR1 SGHRS, CDR2 YFSETQ. Trimming took 2 bases from V and 7 from J, leaving 12 bases between them. The CDR3 runs 14 residues. The CDR3 loop reads CASSLDSSGGELFF. The CDR3 DNA is TGCGCCAGCAGCTTAGACAGCTCGGGCGGGGAGCTGTTTTTT.

V usage is TRBV19 and J usage is TRBJ2-3; D is undetermined. Deletions cut 3 bases from V and 4 bases from J, with 23 bases between. Germline V gene lookup returns CDR1 LNHDA and CDR2 SQIVND (reference sequence). The CDR3 consists of 18 residues. In DNA, the CDR3 is TGTGCCAGTAGTATCCCCGTCCCCACCTCGTCCTCGGCAGATACGCAGTATTTT. As protein: CASSIPVPTSSSADTQYF.

The rearrangement links TRBV5-1 to TRBJ2-3; 11 bases line up with TRBD2. The CDR3 has 16 amino acids. J gave up 9 bases and V 0 bases, and 9 bases lay outside the gene matches. The V gene's germline CDR1 is SGHRS and CDR2 YFSETQ. Here the CDR3 reads CASSLEVSGRAGTQYF. The CDR3 region has the DNA TGCGCCAGCAGCTTGGAGGTTAGCGGGAGGGCCGGGACGCAGTATTTT.

The chain uses TRBV30 and TRBJ1-4, with D maybe TRBD1 (6 bases). V was clipped by 7 bases and J by 4 bases, with 13 bases between them. This CDR3 has 13 amino acids. Per germline, CDR1 GTSNPN and CDR2 SVGIG (reference sequence). The CDR3 protein is CASSQGNNEKLFF. CDR3 nucleotide sequence: TGTGCCTCGAGCCAGGGGAATAATGAAAAACTGTTTTTT.

The chain recombines TRBV2 with TRBJ1-1; D uncertain. This CDR3 region has 12 residues. In germline, CDR1 is SNHLY, CDR2 FYNNEI. Trimming pared 3 bases from V and 6 bases from J, leaving 8 bases between. The CDR3 nucleotides are TGTGCCAGCAGTGAGCAGGCTCCTGAAGCTTTCTTT. This codes for CASSEQAPEAFF.

This chain links TRBV5-6 with TRBJ2-7; TRBD2 aligns across 11 bases. V lost 1 base and J lost 7; bases outside the gene matches: 16. The CDR3 is 18 amino acids. Germline-derived CDR1 and CDR2 are SGHDT and YYEEEE. CDR3 sequence reads: CASSLHRSTSGKRWEQYF. DNA for the CDR3: TGTGCCAGCAGCTTGCATAGGTCGACTAGCGGGAAACGATGGGAGCAGTACTTC.

CDR3 loop: CASSSPGPGANEKLFF. The CDR3 DNA reads as TGTGCCAGCAGTTCCCCGGGACCGGGGGCTAATGAAAAACTGTTTTTT. The rearrangement uses TRBV28 and TRBJ1-4; D is perhaps TRBD1 (5 bases). Deletions cut 4 bases from V and 3 bases from J, with 15 bases between. The CDR3 runs 16 residues. Germline CDR1 MDHEN, CDR2 SYDVKM. Using reference TRBV28 and TRBJ1-4 for the parts outside the CDR3, the full variable domain is DVKVTQSSRYLVKRTGEKVFLECVQDMDHENMFWYRQDPGLGLRLIYFSYDVKMKEKGDIPEGYSVSREKKERFSLILESASTNQTSMYLCASSSPGPGANEKLFFGSGTQLSVL.

This sequence joins TRBV7-2 and TRBJ2-7; the match to TRBD1 covers 8 bases. CDR3 length: 14 residues. Trimming cost V 6 bases and J 0 bases; bases outside gene matches: 4. Germline V gene sequence: CDR1 SGHTA, CDR2 FQGNSA. The CDR3 spells CASSFDRGSYEQYF. In DNA, the CDR3 is TGTGCCAGCAGTTTTGACAGGGGCTCCTACGAGCAGTACTTC.

This clone was seen only once. This chain joins TRBV5-1 and TRBJ2-1, with TRBD2 matching over 12 bases. Germline loops: CDR1 SGHRS, CDR2 YFSETQ. CDR3 size: 16 residues. V shed 0 bases and J 5 bases; nucleotides not matched to a gene: 3. The CDR3 here is CASSLGRTSGDNEQFF. CDR3 sequence (DNA): TGCGCCAGCAGCTTGGGTCGGACTAGCGGGGACAATGAGCAGTTCTTC.

On this clone: The same CDR3 can be traced to other DNA sequences in this sample. The chain couples TRBV9 to TRBJ2-5; 8 positions match TRBD1. CDR3 size: 15 residues. V lost 0 bases, J lost 5 bases, and 6 bases stayed unmatched. The germline gives CDR1 SGDLS, CDR2 YYNGEE. The CDR3 coding sequence is TGTGCCAGCAGCGTAGCTTCAGGGGGCCGGGAGACCCAGTACTTC. It specifies CASSVASGGRETQYF.